A selection of T cell receptor beta chains follows, all from one sample in a study of shared clonotypes between healthy human individuals. Clones were read by immunoSEQ multiplex PCR, and TCRdb kept only the in-frame ones, dropping some. The data contain some 690,000 clones, around 90% of them singletons. The sample consisted of memory CD8+ T cells from PBMCs. These receptors all come from a young man in good health. Some clones in this sample may be carry-over from other donors' samples. Both conserved end residues are part of each CDR3. Fields, in order: D gene, V gene, clone size, CDR3 length, J gene, CDR3 DNA, CDR3 protein. D genes are given only for firm matches. Size tells how often a clone was seen (once, few, many) or the class of an expanded clone, and some rows leave it out.

D: .; V: TRBV4-3; size: .; length: 16; J: TRBJ2-7; DNA: TGCGCCAGCAGCCAAGATCTCGTGCGGGGCCCTTCCGAGCAGTACTTC; CDR3: CASSQDLVRGPSEQYF
D: .; V: TRBV19; size: .; length: 11; J: TRBJ2-2; DNA: TGTGCCAGTAGTATAACCGGGGAGCTGTTTTTT; CDR3: CASSITGELFF
D: .; V: TRBV5-1; size: .; length: 19; J: TRBJ1-3; DNA: TGCGCCAGCAGCGGCCGGGGAGGGGACCAAGAAGGCTCTGGAAACACCATATATTTT; CDR3: CASSGRGGDQEGSGNTIYF
D: TRBD1; V: TRBV29-1; size: .; length: 12; J: TRBJ2-7; DNA: TGCAGCGTTGAGGGGACAGGGTACGAGCAGTACTTC; CDR3: CSVEGTGYEQYF
D: .; V: TRBV11-2; size: .; length: 12; J: TRBJ1-6; DNA: TGTGCCAGCAGCCCCCGCATTCAACCCCTCCACTTT; CDR3: CASSPRIQPLHF
D: .; V: TRBV7-9; size: .; length: 16; J: TRBJ2-1; DNA: TGTGCCAGCAGCTTAGGAGGGACCGATCCCTACAATGAGCAGTTCTTC; CDR3: CASSLGGTDPYNEQFF
D: .; V: TRBV4-2; size: .; length: 13; J: TRBJ2-5; DNA: TGTGCCAGCAGCCGGTGGAGAATGGAGACCCAGTACTTC; CDR3: CASSRWRMETQYF
D: .; V: TRBV5-4; size: .; length: 11; J: TRBJ1-1; DNA: TGTGCCAGCAGCTTGGGTCAAGAAGCTTTCTTT; CDR3: CASSLGQEAFF
D: .; V: TRBV28; size: .; length: 18; J: TRBJ2-6; DNA: TGTGCCAGCAGTTTGCTACGGTTTGAGCATTCTGGGGCCAACGTCCTGACTTTC; CDR3: CASSLLRFEHSGANVLTF
D: .; V: TRBV5-4; size: .; length: 18; J: TRBJ2-1; DNA: TGTGCCAGCAGCTTAGGGGGGCCCGTGGGTAGCTCCTACAATGAGCAGTTCTTC; CDR3: CASSLGGPVGSSYNEQFF
D: TRBD2; V: TRBV7-6; size: .; length: 15; J: TRBJ2-2; DNA: TGTGCCAGCAGCTTAGCCCTAGCGGGAGCCGGGGAGCTGTTTTTT; CDR3: CASSLALAGAGELFF
D: .; V: TRBV7-9; size: .; length: 12; J: TRBJ2-2; DNA: TGTGCACCCACGACGAACACCGGGGAGCTGTTTTTT; CDR3: CAPTTNTGELFF
D: .; V: TRBV7-8; size: once; length: 15; J: TRBJ2-2; DNA: TGTGCCAGCAGCTTAGGGACTAAGAACACCGGGGAGCTGTTTTTT; CDR3: CASSLGTKNTGELFF
D: TRBD2; V: TRBV4-1; size: .; length: 13; J: TRBJ2-3; DNA: TGCGCCAGCAGCCAACTAGCGGGAAATACGCAGTATTTT; CDR3: CASSQLAGNTQYF
D: .; V: TRBV9; size: .; length: 15; J: TRBJ2-1; DNA: TGTGCCAGCTCCATCGGGGATATCGCCTACAATGAGCAGTTCTTC; CDR3: CASSIGDIAYNEQFF
D: .; V: TRBV12-5; size: .; length: 12; J: TRBJ2-5; DNA: TGTGCTAGTGGAGAAGGGGTGGGGACCCAGTACTTC; CDR3: CASGEGVGTQYF
D: .; V: TRBV15; size: .; length: 16; J: TRBJ2-5; DNA: TGTGCCACCAGCAGCTACAGTAGGGGAAATCAAGAGACCCAGTACTTC; CDR3: CATSSYSRGNQETQYF
D: TRBD1; V: TRBV16; size: .; length: 19; J: TRBJ1-5; DNA: TGTGCCAGCAGCCAATCGGCCAGGAGACAGGGATATAGCAATCAGCCCCAGCATTTT; CDR3: CASSQSARRQGYSNQPQHF
D: .; V: TRBV7-8; size: few; length: 11; J: TRBJ2-7; DNA: TGTGCCAGCAGCGACACCTACGAGCAGTACTTC; CDR3: CASSDTYEQYF
D: .; V: TRBV10-3; size: .; length: 13; J: TRBJ2-1; DNA: TGTGCCATCAGTGCACCGGGGCCGGATGAGCAGTTCTTC; CDR3: CAISAPGPDEQFF
D: TRBD2; V: TRBV5-6; size: .; length: 14; J: TRBJ2-7; DNA: TGTGCCAGCAGGAGGCGGGAGATGGTATACGAGCAGTACTTC; CDR3: CASRRREMVYEQYF
D: .; V: TRBV7-8; size: .; length: 15; J: TRBJ1-3; DNA: TGTGCCAGCAGCTTAGACCCTAGCTCTGGAAACACCATATATTTT; CDR3: CASSLDPSSGNTIYF
D: TRBD1; V: TRBV7-9; size: .; length: 14; J: TRBJ2-7; DNA: TGTGCCAGCAGCCAAAGGGACAGGCCTGACGAGCAGTACTTC; CDR3: CASSQRDRPDEQYF
D: TRBD2; V: TRBV9; size: .; length: 19; J: TRBJ2-2; DNA: TGTGCCAGCAGCGTATCGGTTCGGCTAGCGGGAGTAAACACCGGGGAGCTGTTTTTT; CDR3: CASSVSVRLAGVNTGELFF
D: TRBD1; V: TRBV7-9; size: once; length: 15; J: TRBJ2-7; DNA: TGTGCCAGCAGGGGGACGGGACAGGACTCTCGAGAGCAGTACTTC; CDR3: CASRGTGQDSREQYF
D: TRBD1; V: TRBV11-2; size: .; length: 16; J: TRBJ2-3; DNA: TGTGCCAGCAGCTCCCAGACAGGGGGGTGGGCAGATACGCAGTATTTT; CDR3: CASSSQTGGWADTQYF
D: .; V: TRBV4-2; size: once; length: 15; J: TRBJ1-4; DNA: TGTGCCAGCAGCCAAGATTGGGAGTGGGCCCGCGAACTGTTTTTT; CDR3: CASSQDWEWARELFF
D: .; V: TRBV5-6; size: .; length: 11; J: TRBJ2-7; DNA: TGTGCCAGCAGCTTGGAACACGAGCAGTACTTC; CDR3: CASSLEHEQYF
D: .; V: TRBV11-2; size: once; length: 17; J: TRBJ1-1; DNA: TGTGCCAGCAGCTTATTCCCGAGGGCAGAAGAGAACACTGAAGCTTTCTTT; CDR3: CASSLFPRAEENTEAFF
D: .; V: TRBV4-3; size: .; length: 14; J: TRBJ1-1; DNA: TGCGCCAGCAGCCAGCGGGGGGGGTTGACTGAAGCTTTCTTT; CDR3: CASSQRGGLTEAFF
D: TRBD1; V: TRBV7-9; size: once; length: 14; J: TRBJ1-2; DNA: TGTGCCAGCGGCAGACAGGGGGCGAACTATGGCTACACCTTC; CDR3: CASGRQGANYGYTF
D: .; V: TRBV29-1; size: .; length: 13; J: TRBJ2-7; DNA: TGCAGCGCGGGACGTAGTGTCTTCCACGAGCAGTACTTC; CDR3: CSAGRSVFHEQYF
D: .; V: TRBV7-3; size: .; length: 15; J: TRBJ2-2; DNA: TGTGCCAGCAGCTTAACAGGGGGAAGAGCCGGGGAGCTGTTTTTT; CDR3: CASSLTGGRAGELFF
D: .; V: TRBV27; size: .; length: 13; J: TRBJ2-2; DNA: TGTGCCAGCAACCTAGGGGGGGCCGGGGAGCTGTTTTTT; CDR3: CASNLGGAGELFF
D: .; V: TRBV19; size: .; length: 11; J: TRBJ2-1; DNA: TGTGCCAGTAGTATCGGGAATGAGCAGTTCTTC; CDR3: CASSIGNEQFF
D: .; V: TRBV28; size: .; length: 15; J: TRBJ2-5; DNA: TGTGCCAGCAGTCCCACAAGCGGCAATCGGGGGACCCAGTACTTC; CDR3: CASSPTSGNRGTQYF
D: .; V: TRBV21-1; size: .; length: 15; J: TRBJ1-4; DNA: TGTGCCAGCATCCTCGGGCCGGGTAGGGGTAAGAGACTGTTTTTT; CDR3: CASILGPGRGKRLFF
D: TRBD2; V: TRBV7-2; size: .; length: 17; J: TRBJ2-5; DNA: TGTGCCAGCAGCACCCGGACTAGCGGGGGGGAGGGGGAGACCCAGTACTTC; CDR3: CASSTRTSGGEGETQYF
D: .; V: TRBV18; size: .; length: 13; J: TRBJ2-7; DNA: TGTGCCAGCTCACCCCCGACGTCCTACGAGCAGTACTTC; CDR3: CASSPPTSYEQYF
D: .; V: TRBV28; size: .; length: 15; J: TRBJ2-7; DNA: TGTGCCAGCAGCCCCACCCTGACAGGTTTGCGCGAGCAGTACTTC; CDR3: CASSPTLTGLREQYF
D: .; V: TRBV15; size: .; length: 16; J: TRBJ2-1; DNA: TGTGCCACCAGCAGAGATCTCGAGGGATCCTACAATGAGCAGTTCTTC; CDR3: CATSRDLEGSYNEQFF
D: TRBD1; V: TRBV29-1; size: .; length: 16; J: TRBJ1-1; DNA: TGCAGCGTTGAGGCCGCGGACAGGGGCATGGACACTGAAGCTTTCTTT; CDR3: CSVEAADRGMDTEAFF
D: TRBD2; V: TRBV27; size: .; length: 17; J: TRBJ2-5; DNA: TGTGCCAGCAGTGTCCCGGGACTAGCGGGAGCTGCAAAGACCCAGTACTTC; CDR3: CASSVPGLAGAAKTQYF
D: .; V: TRBV2; size: .; length: 13; J: TRBJ2-7; DNA: TGTGCCGGGGGGGGCAACGACCGTTACGAGCAGTACTTC; CDR3: CAGGGNDRYEQYF
D: .; V: TRBV28; size: few; length: 12; J: TRBJ1-2; DNA: TGTGCCAGCAGTGGTCGCCAGTTTGGCTACACCTTC; CDR3: CASSGRQFGYTF
D: .; V: TRBV19; size: .; length: 15; J: TRBJ2-5; DNA: TGTGCCAGTAGTATAATAGGGGGGCCACAAGAGACCCAGTACTTC; CDR3: CASSIIGGPQETQYF
D: .; V: TRBV14; size: .; length: 13; J: TRBJ1-1; DNA: TGTGCCAGCAGCCCATGGGGTAACACTGAAGCTTTCTTT; CDR3: CASSPWGNTEAFF